This is a list of T cell receptor beta chains from one sample in a study of cytomegalovirus exposure and HLA in healthy donors. Profiled with immunoSEQ multiplex PCR; TCRdb holds only in-frame clones, not every one. The repertoire consists of approximately 300,000 clones, with approximately 90% occurring once and the leading ten covering about 1%. The material sequenced was PBMCs. These receptors all stem from a woman aged 30 to 39 in good health and CMV-seropositive. CDR3s include the opening cysteine and the closing phenylalanine or tryptophan. D genes are given only for firm matches. Some rows mark clone size as missing; the rest say once, few, many or name a class of expanded clone.

d_call clone_size j_call v_call cdr3_nt cdr3_aa
- - TRBJ2-7 TRBV6-6 TGTGCCAGCAGTTACTCGGACTTATACTACGAGCAGTACTTC CASSYSDLYYEQYF
- - TRBJ2-7 TRBV6-5 TGTGCCAGCAGTTCCCAGCCGGGGGACTACGAGCAGTACTTC CASSSQPGDYEQYF
TRBD1 - TRBJ2-1 TRBV9 TGTGCCAGCAGCGTAGATCCCGGGACAGGGTTTGAGAATGAGCAGTTCTTC CASSVDPGTGFENEQFF
- - TRBJ2-1 TRBV7-3 TGTGCCAGCAGCTACACAAGGGTCTCCTACAATGAGCAGTTCTTC CASSYTRVSYNEQFF
- - TRBJ1-3 TRBV5-6 TGTGCCAGCAGGGATTCTGGAAACACCATATATTTT CASRDSGNTIYF
- - TRBJ1-2 TRBV19 TGTGCCAGTAAGGCATGGACAGCGGATGGCTACACCTTC CASKAWTADGYTF
TRBD1 - TRBJ1-2 TRBV28 TGTGCCAGCAGTTTGCCCCTGGGACAGATTAACTATGGCTACACCTTC CASSLPLGQINYGYTF
TRBD1 - TRBJ1-2 TRBV9 TGTGCCAGCAGCATCCGACAGGGGTCTGGCTACACCTTC CASSIRQGSGYTF
- - TRBJ2-2 TRBV9 TGTGCCAGCAGCGTAGGCACCGGGGAGCTGTTTTTT CASSVGTGELFF
- once TRBJ2-2 TRBV7-2 TGTGCCAGCAGCTTTACTCAGAACACCGGGGAGCTGTTTTTT CASSFTQNTGELFF
- few TRBJ1-5 TRBV7-8 TGTGCCAGCAGCTTCGGGGCGGGACCATCCAATCAGCCCCAGCATTTT CASSFGAGPSNQPQHF
- - TRBJ2-7 TRBV28 TGTGCCAGCAGTTTAGGGACAGCCCAAGGGAGGCCCTACGAGCAGTACTTC CASSLGTAQGRPYEQYF
- - TRBJ2-1 TRBV27 TGTGCCAGCAGTTGGGACCGACTATCCTACAATGAGCAGTTCTTC CASSWDRLSYNEQFF
- - TRBJ2-3 TRBV11-2 TGTGCCAGCAGCTTAGGGGGGTCGAGCGGACCCACAGATACGCAGTATTTT CASSLGGSSGPTDTQYF
- - TRBJ1-1 TRBV19 TGTGCCAGTAGTGGTTACACCGGGGCGCAGAACACTGAAGCTTTCTTT CASSGYTGAQNTEAFF
- - TRBJ2-7 TRBV5-1 TGCGCCAGCAGACAGGGCGACCCCCACGAGCAGTACTTC CASRQGDPHEQYF
- few TRBJ2-7 TRBV5-1 TGCGCCAGCAGCCTCCTGGGGGCCTCAAGGTACGAGCAGTACTTC CASSLLGASRYEQYF
- - TRBJ1-1 TRBV25-1 TGTGCCAGCAGTGAATTGAGAGGACACAGTGAAGCTTTCTTT CASSELRGHSEAFF
- - TRBJ1-5 TRBV6-1 TGTGCCAGCAGTGAACAGGTCCGGGGGTCCCTTAGCAATCAGCCCCAGCATTTT CASSEQVRGSLSNQPQHF
TRBD1 few TRBJ1-5 TRBV28 TGTGCCAGCAGCTGGGACAGTCAGGCTTTTCAGCCCCAGCATTTT CASSWDSQAFQPQHF
- once TRBJ1-4 TRBV21-1 TGTGCCAGCAGCAGAGGACAGGGGGTAACTAATGAAAAACTGTTTTTT CASSRGQGVTNEKLFF
- - TRBJ1-1 TRBV9 TGTGCCAGCAGCTCTCCCCGGGACGGCGTTATGAACACTGAAGCTTTCTTT CASSSPRDGVMNTEAFF
- - TRBJ2-3 TRBV30 TGTGCCGGCTCCCCGGGCACAGATACGCAGTATTTT CAGSPGTDTQYF
TRBD2 - TRBJ2-7 TRBV5-6 TGTGCCAGCAGTACCGCAACCGGGACTAGCGGGGGGTCTACCTACGAGCAGTACTTC CASSTATGTSGGSTYEQYF
TRBD1 - TRBJ1-1 TRBV11-2 TGTGCCAGCAGACCCAGGGGGATTCGAAACACTGAAGCTTTCTTT CASRPRGIRNTEAFF
- - TRBJ1-1 TRBV5-1 TGCGCCAGCAGCCGGGTCGGCAGCACTGAAGCTTTCTTT CASSRVGSTEAFF
- - TRBJ2-7 TRBV13 TGTGCCAGCAGCTTACTGGGAAAATCTTACGAGCAGTACTTC CASSLLGKSYEQYF
- - TRBJ2-5 TRBV10-3 TGTGCCATCAGTGATACTGAGGGTTTAGGAGAGACCCAGTACTTC CAISDTEGLGETQYF
TRBD1 - TRBJ2-5 TRBV28 TGTGCCAGCAGTTCCCTAAAGACCCCGGACAGGGGGAAAGAGACCCAGTACTTC CASSSLKTPDRGKETQYF
- - TRBJ2-7 TRBV7-9 TGTGCCAGCAGCTTATCTGACGGTGGACAGTTTATCTCCTACGAGCAGTACTTC CASSLSDGGQFISYEQYF
- once TRBJ1-1 TRBV27 TGTGCCAGCAGTTTATCTGTGGGCGCAGGTGAAGCTTTCTTT CASSLSVGAGEAFF
- - TRBJ1-2 TRBV7-2 TGTGCCAGCAGCTTAGCGCCGGGCCCGAAGACCTTC CASSLAPGPKTF
TRBD2 - TRBJ2-2 TRBV30 TGTGCCTGGAGCTTAGCGGGGGCGAACACCGGGGAGCTGTTTTTT CAWSLAGANTGELFF